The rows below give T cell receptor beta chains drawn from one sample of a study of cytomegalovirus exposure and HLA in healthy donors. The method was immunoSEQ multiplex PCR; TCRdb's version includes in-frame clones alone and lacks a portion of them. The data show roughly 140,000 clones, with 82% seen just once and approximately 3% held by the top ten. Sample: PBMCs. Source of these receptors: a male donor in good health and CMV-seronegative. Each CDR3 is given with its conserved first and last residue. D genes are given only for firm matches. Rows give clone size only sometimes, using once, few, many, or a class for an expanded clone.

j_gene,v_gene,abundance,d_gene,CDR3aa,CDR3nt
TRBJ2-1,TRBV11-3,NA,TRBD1,CASSFRDRDNEQFF,TGTGCCAGCAGCTTCCGGGACAGGGACAATGAGCAGTTCTTC
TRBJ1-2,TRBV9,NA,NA,CASSVDPRGGDGGYTF,TGTGCCAGCAGCGTAGACCCCCGGGGTGGAGACGGAGGCTACACCTTC
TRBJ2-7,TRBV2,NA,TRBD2,CASKAGGRPPYEQYF,TGTGCCAGCAAGGCGGGAGGGCGGCCACCATACGAGCAGTACTTC
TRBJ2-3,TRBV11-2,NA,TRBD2,CASSFLAGGLTDTQYF,TGTGCCAGCAGCTTCCTAGCGGGGGGGCTCACAGATACGCAGTATTTT
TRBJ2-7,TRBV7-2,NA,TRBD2,CASSPGGGISYEQYF,TGTGCCAGCAGCCCGGGAGGAGGAATCTCCTACGAGCAGTACTTC
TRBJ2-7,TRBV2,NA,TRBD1,CASSEGQGNYYEQYF,TGTGCCAGCAGTGAGGGACAGGGGAATTACTACGAGCAGTACTTC
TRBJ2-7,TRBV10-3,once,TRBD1,CAISMDRGRTEQYF,TGTGCCATTAGCATGGACAGGGGGCGCACCGAGCAGTACTTC
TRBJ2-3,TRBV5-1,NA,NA,CASSLRYRRGPGSTDTQYF,TGCGCCAGCAGCTTGCGGTACCGCAGGGGACCGGGGAGCACAGATACGCAGTATTTT
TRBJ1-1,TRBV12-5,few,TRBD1,CASGSGTAYTEAFF,TGTGCTAGTGGTTCCGGGACAGCCTACACTGAAGCTTTCTTT
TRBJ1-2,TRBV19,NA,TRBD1,CASSIDQQTGGNGYTF,TGTGCCAGTAGTATAGACCAACAGACAGGGGGCAATGGCTACACCTTC
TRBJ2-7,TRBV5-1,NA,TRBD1,CAGSLGTVATGEQYF,TGCGCCGGCAGCCTCGGGACAGTCGCTACGGGCGAGCAGTACTTC
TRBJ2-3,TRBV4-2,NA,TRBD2,CASSQVGVAGGPTDTQYF,TGTGCCAGCAGCCAAGTAGGAGTAGCGGGGGGACCTACAGATACGCAGTATTTT
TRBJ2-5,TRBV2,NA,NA,CASSPEGAWQETQYF,TGTGCCAGCAGTCCGGAGGGGGCCTGGCAAGAGACCCAGTACTTC
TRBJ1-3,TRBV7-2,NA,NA,CASSGASLLSGNTIYF,TGTGCCAGCAGCGGGGCCTCACTACTCTCTGGAAACACCATATATTTT
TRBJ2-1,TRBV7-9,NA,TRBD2,CASSNPASGVTYNEQFF,TGTGCCAGCAGCAATCCCGCTAGCGGGGTTACCTACAATGAGCAGTTCTTC
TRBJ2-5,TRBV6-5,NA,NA,CASSYSGTQYF,TGTGCCAGCAGTTACTCCGGGACCCAGTACTTC
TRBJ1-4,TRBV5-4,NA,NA,CASSLSRQAGNEKLFF,TGTGCCAGCAGCTTGTCCCGACAGGCGGGTAATGAAAAACTGTTTTTT
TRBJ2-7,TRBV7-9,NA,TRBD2,CASSLRGGAGYEQYF,TGTGCCAGCAGCTTACGCGGGGGGGCCGGGTACGAGCAGTACTTC
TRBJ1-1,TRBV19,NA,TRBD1,CASTPGQELNAEAFF,TGTGCCAGTACCCCCGGACAGGAATTAAACGCTGAAGCTTTCTTT
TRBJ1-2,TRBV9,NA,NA,CASSVEGGTPYYGYTF,TGTGCCAGCAGCGTAGAAGGAGGGACGCCCTACTATGGCTACACCTTC
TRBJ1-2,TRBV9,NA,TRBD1,CASSDRTGQQNYGYTF,TGTGCCAGCAGCGACCGTACGGGACAGCAAAACTATGGCTACACCTTC
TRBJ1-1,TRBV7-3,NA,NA,CASSLPDGPRTEAFF,TGTGCCAGCAGCTTACCGGATGGGCCCCGCACTGAAGCTTTCTTT
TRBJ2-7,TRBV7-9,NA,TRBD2,CASSLVPSGSEQYF,TGTGCCAGCAGCTTAGTCCCTAGCGGGAGCGAGCAGTACTTC
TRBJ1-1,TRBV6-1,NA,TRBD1,CASLGTGGMGTEAFF,TGTGCCAGCCTGGGGACAGGGGGCATGGGCACTGAAGCTTTCTTT
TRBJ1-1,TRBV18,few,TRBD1,CASSLRPYTGTENTEAFF,TGTGCCAGCTCACTTCGACCTTACACTGGGACAGAGAACACTGAAGCTTTCTTT
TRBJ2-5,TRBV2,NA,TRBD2,CASSEAPREGETQYF,TGTGCCAGCAGTGAAGCGCCCCGGGAGGGCGAGACCCAGTACTTC
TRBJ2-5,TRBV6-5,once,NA,CASSPPSGREKTQYF,TGTGCCAGCAGTCCCCCGAGCGGGCGGGAAAAGACCCAGTACTTC
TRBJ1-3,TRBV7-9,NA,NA,CASSFSQGGSGNTIYF,TGTGCCAGCAGCTTTAGCCAGGGAGGGTCCGGAAACACCATATATTTT
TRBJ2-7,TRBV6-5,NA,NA,CAAKPWDSLNYEQYF,TGTGCCGCGAAACCTTGGGACTCTCTCAACTACGAGCAGTACTTC
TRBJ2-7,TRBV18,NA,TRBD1,CASSPVQGAYEQYF,TGTGCCAGCTCACCGGTCCAGGGGGCCTACGAGCAGTACTTC
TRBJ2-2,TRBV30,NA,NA,CASIRQNTGELFF,TGTGCCTCAATACGACAGAACACCGGGGAGCTGTTTTTT
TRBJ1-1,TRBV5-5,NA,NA,CASSYDTLNTEAFF,TGTGCCAGCAGTTATGACACCCTGAACACTGAAGCTTTCTTT
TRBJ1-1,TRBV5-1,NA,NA,CASSGEGEAFF,TGCGCCAGCAGCGGCGAGGGGGAGGCTTTCTTT
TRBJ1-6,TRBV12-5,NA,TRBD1,CASGLATMDRGANNSPLHF,TGTGCTAGTGGTTTGGCCACAATGGACAGGGGTGCAAATAATTCACCCCTCCACTTT
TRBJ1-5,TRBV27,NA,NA,CASSLSGRQPQHF,TGTGCCAGCAGTTTGTCAGGGCGGCAGCCCCAGCATTTT